The 24 T cell receptor beta chains listed next were all sequenced from one sample in a study of shared clonotypes between healthy human individuals. This table comes from immunoSEQ multiplex PCR, and its TCRdb copy is limited to in-frame clones, with some not included. This sample has hundreds of thousands of clones, with around 96% found just once. The sample was memory CD8+ T cells sorted from blood. The subset here: CD45RO+ cells pooled with CCR7-negative TemRA cells. The receptors come from a man aged 25 to 45 in good health.

This chain joins TRBV28 and TRBJ2-4; D unclear. The CDR3 has 15 residues. CDR1 and CDR2 from the germline V gene are MDHEN and SYDVKM. V gave up 1 base and J gave up 0 bases, with 7 bases separating them. The chain's CDR3 is CASSLSTGAKNIQYF. The CDR3 nucleotides are TGTGCCAGCAGTTTATCCACGGGAGCCAAAAACATTCAGTACTTC.

The rearrangement uses TRBV27 and TRBJ2-7; TRBD2 might be the D (7 bases). In germline, CDR1 is MNHEY, CDR2 SMNVEV (reference sequence). Trimming removed 4 bases at V and 3 bases at J, with 16 bases between. This CDR3 has 15 residues. CDR3 DNA: TGTGCCAGCAGTTCCCCGGTGAGGGGGGGCTACGAGCAGTACTTC. It yields the protein CASSSPVRGGYEQYF.

The rearrangement joins TRBV27 to TRBJ1-1, with D hard to call. V lost 2 bases to trimming and J lost 6 bases, with 4 bases between them. From germline, CDR1 is MNHEY and CDR2 SMNVEV (reference sequence). The CDR3 is made up of 11 amino acids. CDR3 in amino acids: CASSLGAEAFF. The CDR3 nucleotides read TGTGCCAGCAGTTTAGGGGCTGAAGCTTTCTTT.

This sequence joins TRBV27 and TRBJ1-1, with D maybe TRBD1 (6 bases). This CDR3 region has 13 residues. V lost 2 bases and J lost 4, with 8 bases in between. Germline V gene lookup returns CDR1 MNHEY and CDR2 SMNVEV (reference sequence). The CDR3 nucleotides are TGTGCCAGCAGTTTAATCAGGGGCACTGAAGCTTTCTTT. This sequence encodes CASSLIRGTEAFF.

CDR3 nucleotide sequence: TGTGCCAGCAGCTTAGTCTGGACAGCAACTAATGAAAAACTGTTTTTT. It specifies CASSLVWTATNEKLFF. V is TRBV7-9 and J is TRBJ1-4; tentative D call: TRBD1 (6 bases). The CDR3 length is 16 residues. CDR1 is SEHNR and CDR2 is FQNEAQ in the germline V gene (reference sequence). V dropped 1 base and J dropped 0 bases, with 9 bases sitting between them.

This clone has a single count. The rearrangement links TRBV6-6 to TRBJ1-3; D may be TRBD1 (6 bases). Germline V gives CDR1 MNHNY, CDR2 SVGAGI (reference sequence). CDR3 length equals 13 residues. V was shortened by 6 bases and J by 9 bases, with 15 bases between the two germline ends. CDR3: CASSSGTSGTIYF. CDR3 bases: TGTGCCAGCAGCTCCGGGACATCGGGCACCATATATTTT.

The chain recombines TRBV5-1 with TRBJ2-5; TRBD1 might be the D (5 bases). The germline gives CDR1 SGHRS, CDR2 YFSETQ. CDR3 length equals 14 residues. Trimming removed 4 bases from V and 4 bases from J, with 14 bases in between. The DNA for the CDR3 is TGCGCCAGCAGCCCGGGTCCCAGGGTAGAGACCCAGTACTTC. This translates into CASSPGPRVETQYF.

The rearrangement links TRBV4-1 to TRBJ2-5; D gene ambiguous. The CDR3 loop spans 14 amino acids. V was shortened by 3 bases and J by 1 base, with 9 bases between the two germline ends. In germline, CDR1 is MGHRA, CDR2 YSYEKL. The CDR3 is CASSQSVFQETQYF. The CDR3, as DNA: TGCGCCAGCAGCCAGAGTGTGTTCCAAGAGACCCAGTACTTC.

The chain joins TRBV19 to TRBJ2-5; 8 positions agree with TRBD1. CDR1 and CDR2 from the germline V gene are LNHDA and SQIVND (reference sequence). This CDR3 is 17 amino acids long. The V gene end was trimmed by 5 bases and the J gene end by 5 bases; junction bases not matched to a gene: 16. CDR3 amino acids: CASSQNRRGLSRETQYF. The CDR3 DNA follows: TGTGCCAGTAGTCAGAACCGCAGGGGGCTGAGCAGGGAGACCCAGTACTTC.

This rearrangement joins TRBV29-1 to TRBJ2-1, with TRBD1 matching over 9 bases. In germline, CDR1 is SQVTM, CDR2 ANQGSEA. CDR3 length equals 13 residues. V was pared by 5 bases and J by 8 bases, with 7 bases of the junction left unmatched. The CDR3, as DNA: TGCAGCGTTTTCCCGGGACAGGGCTATGAGCAGTTCTTC. Translated, it gives CSVFPGQGYEQFF.

V is TRBV6-1 and J is TRBJ2-1, with TRBD1 as a possible D gene (6 bases). CDR1 is MNHNS and CDR2 is SASEGT in the germline V gene. V lost 6 bases and J 8 bases, leaving 14 bases between the germline ends. CDR3 size: 13 residues. The CDR3 reads CASSLSPGDEQFF. The CDR3, as DNA: TGTGCCAGCAGCCTATCTCCAGGGGATGAGCAGTTCTTC.

Points on this clone: Other DNA sequences from this sample encode an identical CDR3 as well. The V call is TRBV28, the J call TRBJ2-7; no definite D call. Germline loops: CDR1 MDHEN, CDR2 SYDVKM. This CDR3 has 11 amino acids. Trimming left V 2 bases short and J 6 bases short, with 5 bases between. The CDR3 loop is CASSLGGEQYF. The CDR3 nucleotides read TGTGCCAGCAGTTTAGGCGGCGAGCAGTACTTC.

The chain carries TRBV5-4 and TRBJ2-1; 12 bases fit TRBD2. V was pared by 2 bases and J by 9 bases, with 6 bases of the junction left unmatched. The CDR3 sequence is 15 residues long. Germline loops: CDR1 SGHNT, CDR2 YYREEE (reference sequence). The CDR3 region has the DNA TGTGCCAGCAGCTTCACTAGCGGGAGGTGGGGTGAGCAGTTCTTC. Its translation: CASSFTSGRWGEQFF.

The V gene is TRBV25-1, the J gene TRBJ2-5; D is unclear. This CDR3 is 15 amino acids long. V lost 3 bases to trimming and J lost 3 bases, with 14 bases between them. In germline, CDR1 is MGHDK, CDR2 SYGVNS. CDR3 region: CASSELVVGKETQYF. The CDR3 DNA reads TGTGCCAGCAGTGAGTTGGTTGTGGGTAAAGAGACCCAGTACTTC. The full variable domain, completed using reference TRBV25-1 and TRBJ2-5, is EADIYQTPRYLVIGTGKKITLECSQTMGHDKMYWYQQDPGMELHLIHYSYGVNSTEKGDLSSESTVSRIRTEHFPLTLESARPSHTSQYLCASSELVVGKETQYFGPGTRLLVL.

The V gene is TRBV30, the J gene TRBJ1-5; D is ambiguous. V was trimmed by 4 bases and J by 0 bases, leaving 10 bases between them. Germline-derived CDR1 and CDR2 are GTSNPN and SVGIG (reference sequence). The CDR3 covers 14 residues. The CDR3 spells CAWTTEYSNQPQHF. The CDR3 region has the DNA TGTGCCTGGACGACTGAGTATAGCAATCAGCCCCAGCATTTT.

The V gene is TRBV6-4, the J gene TRBJ2-7; the D is unclear. In germline, CDR1 is MRHNA, CDR2 SNTAGT. V lost 2 bases and J lost 0, with 11 bases in between. The CDR3 runs to 15 residues. The DNA for the CDR3 is TGTGCCAGCAGTGACCCCCCCGTCGGCTCCTACGAGCAGTACTTC. Encoded protein: CASSDPPVGSYEQYF.

In this sample, this clone turned up once. V gene TRBV10-3 combines with J gene TRBJ2-1; the D is unclear. CDR1 and CDR2 (germline): ENHRY, SYGVKD. The germline V and J ends were trimmed by 2 bases and 0 bases, with 11 bases remaining between them. CDR3 length equals 16 residues. CDR3 nucleotides: TGTGCCATCAGTGAGCCGGGCTTTAGCTCCTACAATGAGCAGTTCTTC. This gives the protein CAISEPGFSSYNEQFF.

Regarding this clone: Within the sample, other DNA sequences also encode this same CDR3. The V gene is TRBV30, the J gene TRBJ2-7; the D gene is possibly TRBD1 (5 bases). Trimming stripped 0 bases from V and 2 bases from J, with 8 bases between. The CDR3 is made up of 13 amino acids. Germline values: CDR1 GTSNPN, CDR2 SVGIG (reference sequence). The chain's CDR3 is CAWSVQGPYEQYF. The CDR3 coding sequence is TGTGCCTGGAGTGTGCAGGGCCCCTACGAGCAGTACTTC. The entire variable domain, with the rest obtained from reference TRBV30 and TRBJ2-7, is as follows: SQTIHQWPATLVQPVGSPLSLECTVEGTSNPNLYWYRQAAGRGLQLLFYSVGIGQISSEVPQNLSASRPQDRQFILSSKKLLLSDSGFYLCAWSVQGPYEQYFGPGTRLTVT.

This clone was found once. The J gene is TRBJ2-3, the V gene TRBV9; D possibly corresponds to TRBD2 (6 bases). Germline V CDR1 and CDR2: SGDLS, YYNGEE. Trimming shortened V by 0 bases and J by 2 bases, and 10 bases separated the two germline ends. This CDR3 spans 15 amino acids. The CDR3 coding sequence is TGTGCCAGCAGCGTAGAGGACTACTACACAGATACGCAGTATTTT. Amino acids: CASSVEDYYTDTQYF.

The chain couples TRBV30 to TRBJ2-7, with unresolved D. V was shortened by 5 bases and J by 6 bases, with 11 bases between the two germline ends. The CDR3 consists of 11 residues. Germline assignment: CDR1 GTSNPN and CDR2 SVGIG (reference sequence). DNA of the CDR3: TGTGCCTGGTCCCATTTGGGCGAGCAGTACTTC. It is translated as CAWSHLGEQYF.

The count of this clone is one. The chain has TRBV28 and TRBJ2-7; either TRBD1 or TRBD2 may supply D (6 bases each). Germline CDR1 MDHEN, CDR2 SYDVKM. Deletions cut 6 bases from V and 1 base from J, with 13 bases between. The CDR3 spans 14 residues. CDR3 sequence reads: CASSPIGGSYEQYF. The CDR3 DNA reads TGTGCCAGCAGCCCAATAGGGGGGTCCTACGAGCAGTACTTC. Full variable domain (missing parts from reference TRBV28 and TRBJ2-7): DVKVTQSSRYLVKRTGEKVFLECVQDMDHENMFWYRQDPGLGLRLIYFSYDVKMKEKGDIPEGYSVSREKKERFSLILESASTNQTSMYLCASSPIGGSYEQYFGPGTRLTVT.

Worth noting for this clone: The germline gene is not matched at one end of the junction; a read error may be the cause. V gene TRBV5-6 combines with J gene TRBJ2-1; D may be TRBD1 (6 bases). The CDR3 runs to 13 residues. Germline-derived CDR1 and CDR2 are SGHDT and YYEEEE. The CDR3 DNA reads TGTGCCAGCAGCTTGTTACCCTTTAATTCAGGGGTCTTC. The encoded protein is CASSLLPFNSGVF.

This chain links TRBV7-3 with TRBJ2-3, with D maybe TRBD1 (5 bases). The germline gives CDR1 SGHTA, CDR2 FQGTGA. The CDR3 is 14 residues long. Deletions cut 5 bases from V and 2 bases from J, with 11 bases between. The CDR3 loop reads CASSRSGATDTQYF. For the CDR3, the DNA is TGTGCCAGCAGCCGGAGTGGGGCCACAGATACGCAGTATTTT.

The V gene is TRBV28, the J gene TRBJ1-3, with 7 nucleotides matching TRBD1. Germline CDR1 is MDHEN and CDR2 is SYDVKM. V lost 8 bases, J lost 4 bases, and 8 bases stayed unmatched. This CDR3 is 14 amino acids long. CDR3 bases: TGTGCCAGCCTCACGACAGGGACGGGAAACACCATATATTTT. It specifies CASLTTGTGNTIYF.